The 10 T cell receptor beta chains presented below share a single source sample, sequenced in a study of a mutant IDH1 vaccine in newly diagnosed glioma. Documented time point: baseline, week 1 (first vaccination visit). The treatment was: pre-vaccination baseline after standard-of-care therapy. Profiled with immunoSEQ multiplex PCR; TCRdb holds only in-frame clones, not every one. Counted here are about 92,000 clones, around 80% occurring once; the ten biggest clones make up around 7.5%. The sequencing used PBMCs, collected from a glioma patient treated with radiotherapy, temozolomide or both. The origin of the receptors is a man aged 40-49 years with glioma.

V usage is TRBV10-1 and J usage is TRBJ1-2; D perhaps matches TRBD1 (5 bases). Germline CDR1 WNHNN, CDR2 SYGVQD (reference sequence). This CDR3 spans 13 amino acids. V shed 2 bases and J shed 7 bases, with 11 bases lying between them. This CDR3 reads CASSEKGKAGYTF. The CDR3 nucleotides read TGCGCCAGCAGTGAGAAGGGGAAGGCTGGCTACACCTTC.

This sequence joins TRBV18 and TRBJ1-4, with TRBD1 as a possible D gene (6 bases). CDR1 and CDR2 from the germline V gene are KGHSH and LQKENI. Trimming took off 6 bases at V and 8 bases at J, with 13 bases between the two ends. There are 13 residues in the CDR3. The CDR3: CASSTGRSEKLFF. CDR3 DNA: TGTGCCAGCTCGACAGGAAGGAGCGAAAAACTGTTTTTT.

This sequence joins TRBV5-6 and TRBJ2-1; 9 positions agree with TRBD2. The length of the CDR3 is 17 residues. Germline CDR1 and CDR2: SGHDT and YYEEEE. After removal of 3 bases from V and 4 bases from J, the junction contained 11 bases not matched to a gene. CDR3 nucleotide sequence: TGTGCCAGCAGCTCTCGCCGTAGCGGGGGCTTATACAATGAGCAGTTCTTC. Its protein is CASSSRRSGGLYNEQFF.

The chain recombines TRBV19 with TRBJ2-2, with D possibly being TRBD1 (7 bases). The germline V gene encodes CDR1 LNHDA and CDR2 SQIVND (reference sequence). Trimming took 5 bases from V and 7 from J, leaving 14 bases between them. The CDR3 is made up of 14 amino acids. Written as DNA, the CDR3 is TGTGCCAGTAGTGTGAGACAGGGAGGCGGGGAGCTGTTTTTT. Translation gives CASSVRQGGGELFF.

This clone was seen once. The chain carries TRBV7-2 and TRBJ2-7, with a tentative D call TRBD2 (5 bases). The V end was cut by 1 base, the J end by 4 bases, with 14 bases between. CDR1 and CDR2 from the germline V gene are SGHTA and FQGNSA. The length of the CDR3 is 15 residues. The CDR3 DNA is TGTGCCAGCAGCTTAGTCCCGGGGATCCGATACGAGCAGTACTTC. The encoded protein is CASSLVPGIRYEQYF.

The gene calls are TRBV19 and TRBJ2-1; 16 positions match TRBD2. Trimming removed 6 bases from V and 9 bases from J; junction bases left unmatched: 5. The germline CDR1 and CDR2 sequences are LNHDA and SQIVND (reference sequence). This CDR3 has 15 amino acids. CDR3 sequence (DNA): TGTGCCAGTAGGGGACTAGCGGGGGGGCCTGGTGAGCAGTTCTTC. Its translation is CASRGLAGGPGEQFF.

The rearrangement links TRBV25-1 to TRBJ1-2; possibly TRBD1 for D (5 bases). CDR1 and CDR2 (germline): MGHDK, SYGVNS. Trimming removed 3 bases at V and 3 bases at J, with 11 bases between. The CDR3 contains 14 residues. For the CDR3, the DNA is TGTGCCAGCAGTGATGCAGGGTTGGACTATGGCTACACCTTC. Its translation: CASSDAGLDYGYTF.

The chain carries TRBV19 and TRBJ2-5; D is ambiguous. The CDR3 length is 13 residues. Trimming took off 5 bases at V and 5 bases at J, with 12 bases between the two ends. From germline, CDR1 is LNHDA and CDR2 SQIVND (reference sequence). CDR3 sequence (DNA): TGTGCCAGTAGTGGCGCACCCCGGGAGACCCAGTACTTC. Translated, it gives CASSGAPRETQYF.

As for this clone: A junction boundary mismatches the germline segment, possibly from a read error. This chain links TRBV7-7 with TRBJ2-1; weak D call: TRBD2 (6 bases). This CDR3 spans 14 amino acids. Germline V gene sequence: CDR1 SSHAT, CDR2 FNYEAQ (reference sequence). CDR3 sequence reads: CASSPGLTYNEQFF. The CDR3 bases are TGTGCTAGCAGCCCCGGACTAACCTACAATGAGCAGTTCTTC.

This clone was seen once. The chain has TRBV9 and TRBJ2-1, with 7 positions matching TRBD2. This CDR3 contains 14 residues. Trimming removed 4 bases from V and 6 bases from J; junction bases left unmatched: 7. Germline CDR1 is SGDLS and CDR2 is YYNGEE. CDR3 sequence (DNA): TGTGCCAGCAGCCCCAGGACTAGTCGCAATGAGCAGTTCTTC. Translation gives CASSPRTSRNEQFF.